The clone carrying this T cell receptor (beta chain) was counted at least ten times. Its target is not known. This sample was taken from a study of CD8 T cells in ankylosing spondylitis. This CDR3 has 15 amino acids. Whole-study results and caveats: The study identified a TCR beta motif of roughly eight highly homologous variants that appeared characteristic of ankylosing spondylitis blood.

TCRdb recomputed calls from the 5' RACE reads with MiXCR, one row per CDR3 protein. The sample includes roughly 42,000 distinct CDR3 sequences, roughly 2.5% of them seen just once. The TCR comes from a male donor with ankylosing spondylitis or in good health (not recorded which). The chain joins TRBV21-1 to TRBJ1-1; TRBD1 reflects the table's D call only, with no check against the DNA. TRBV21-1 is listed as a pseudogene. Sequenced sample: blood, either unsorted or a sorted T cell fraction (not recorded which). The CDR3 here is CASSPDRGPNTEAFF. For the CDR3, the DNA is TGTGCCAGCAGCCCGGACAGGGGGCCGAACACTGAAGCTTTCTTT.